This TCR beta chain was recorded in a study of blood T cell dynamics during melanoma immunotherapy. On the study more broadly: Standard first-line treatment here was pembrolizumab or nivolumab plus ipilimumab in metastatic melanoma. Study-wide points: Immune-effector CD8+ cells best matched cell-free DNA CDR3 sequences and were most clonal.

Time point of the sample: week 3, after first cycle of checkpoint inhibitor. Immune-effector memory T cells were defined as CD3+ CD4- CD8+ CD45RA- CD45RO-high CD27- CCR7-. At 12 weeks after first infusion, RECIST 1.1 defined response for most patients. Patients with prior systemic cancer treatment, concomitant immunosuppressants, or other active malignancies were excluded. Details on this clone: Its specificity is unknown.

V lost 4 bases and J lost 6, with 12 bases in between. Per the germline V gene, CDR1 is MNHNS and CDR2 is SASEGT. The CDR3 totals 14 residues. Method: immunoSEQ multiplex PCR; TCRdb's copy keeps in-frame clones and lacks some. The sample has roughly 300 clones, about 81% seen once. The specimen comprised CD8+ T cells from blood, sampled from a patient treated with checkpoint blockade. The clonotype originates from a human donor with melanoma. This chain links TRBV6-1 with TRBJ2-2; D gene ambiguous. CDR3: CASSGTTVSGELFF. In DNA form, the CDR3 reads TGTGCCAGCAGTGGGACGACCGTCTCCGGGGAGCTGTTTTTT.